These 17 T cell receptor beta chains were sequenced from one sample in a study of blood T cell repertoires in COVID-19. Produced via immunoSEQ multiplex PCR; TCRdb's table is partial and in-frame only. The table has 300,000 to 350,000 clones, 88% seen once. The material sequenced was PBMCs or T cells enriched from blood (not recorded which). The receptors originated from a woman aged 25 to 39 who had been exposed to COVID-19.

The chain carries TRBV11-2 and TRBJ2-1; a possible D gene is TRBD2 (6 bases). Germline lookup yields CDR1 SGHAT and CDR2 FQNNGV. V was cut by 0 bases and J by 7 bases, with 16 bases left in between. The CDR3 runs to 16 residues. The CDR3 loop reads CASSLDPSRGRNEQFF. In DNA, the CDR3 is TGTGCCAGCAGCTTAGACCCGAGTCGAGGGAGGAATGAGCAGTTCTTC.

J is TRBJ1-6 and V is TRBV11-3; perhaps TRBD1 as D (6 bases). This CDR3 is built from 15 residues. Germline CDR1 SGHNT, CDR2 YENEEA. V gave up 2 bases and J gave up 7 bases, with 12 bases separating them. The CDR3: CASSLTQGWNSPLHF. CDR3 sequence (DNA): TGTGCCAGCAGCTTAACCCAGGGGTGGAATTCACCCCTCCACTTT.

The V call is TRBV28, the J call TRBJ2-5; D is unresolved. V was pared by 3 bases and J by 7 bases, with 15 bases between. Germline V CDR1 and CDR2: MDHEN, SYDVKM. CDR3 length equals 14 residues. CDR3 sequence reads: CASSFRAASGTQYF. As DNA, the CDR3 is TGTGCCAGCAGTTTCCGTGCCGCCTCCGGGACCCAGTACTTC.

The chain is built from TRBV24-1 and TRBJ2-1; TRBD2 aligns across 7 bases. This CDR3 region has 16 residues. The V gene's germline CDR1 is KGHDR and CDR2 SFDVKD. V lost 4 bases, J lost 6 bases, and 11 bases stayed unmatched. The CDR3 is CATSDPSGNGGNEQFF. The CDR3 coding sequence is TGTGCCACCAGTGACCCCAGCGGGAACGGGGGCAATGAGCAGTTCTTC.

The chain employs TRBV27 and TRBJ2-7; the match to TRBD1 covers 9 bases. The V segment lost 6 bases and the J segment 12 bases; nucleotides outside the gene matches: 15. Per germline, CDR1 MNHEY and CDR2 SMNVEV (reference sequence). The CDR3 sequence is 14 residues long. This chain's CDR3 is CASRTGTGSLVAYF. The CDR3 DNA follows: TGTGCCAGCAGGACCGGGACAGGGTCTTTGGTGGCGTACTTC.

This clone was observed once. The CDR3 DNA reads as TGTGCCAGCAGCCAAGGTGTAGGGACAAGCACAGATACGCAGTATTTT. Translation gives CASSQGVGTSTDTQYF. V usage is TRBV3-1 (or the pseudogene TRBV3-2) and J usage is TRBJ2-3; D might be TRBD1 (6 bases). Germline CDR1 is LGHDT and CDR2 is YNNKEL (reference sequence). Deletions cut 1 base from V and 0 bases from J, with 11 bases between. CDR3 length: 16 residues.

This chain connects TRBV7-9 to TRBJ2-7, with D perhaps TRBD1 (5 bases). CDR3 size: 12 residues. Between the trimmed V and J ends, which lost 5 bases and 12 bases, there was a span of 17 bases. The V gene's germline CDR1 is SEHNR and CDR2 FQNEAQ (reference sequence). The CDR3 is CASSQVGAVWYF. The CDR3 DNA follows: TGTGCCAGCAGCCAAGTTGGGGCAGTTTGGTACTTC.

The genes are TRBV7-8 and TRBJ2-4; the match to TRBD2 covers 12 bases. The ends lost 2 bases at V and 11 bases at J; junction bases unmatched: 16. The length of the CDR3 is 18 residues. Germline V lookup: CDR1 SGHVS, CDR2 FQNEAQ. This chain's CDR3 is CASSLRETSGSNGGVQYF. The DNA for the CDR3 is TGTGCCAGCAGCTTAAGGGAGACTAGCGGGAGTAACGGGGGAGTTCAGTACTTC.

V usage is TRBV4-2 and J usage is TRBJ1-2; the D gene is possibly TRBD1 (6 bases). V lost 4 bases and J lost 2, with 14 bases in between. The CDR3 extends over 15 amino acids. Germline CDR1 and CDR2: LGHNA and YNFKEQ. The CDR3 region is CASSPRGGGNYGYTF. The DNA for the CDR3 is TGTGCCAGCAGCCCGAGGGGGGGAGGGAACTATGGCTACACCTTC.

The chain carries TRBV28 and TRBJ1-6, with a weak D call TRBD1 (6 bases). V lost 5 bases and J lost 13, with 18 bases in between. The V gene's germline CDR1 is MDHEN and CDR2 SYDVKM. The CDR3 contains 14 residues. The CDR3, as DNA: TGTGCCAGCAGTCCCGGCGGGGGGCTCAGGCCCCTCCACTTT. Amino acid sequence: CASSPGGGLRPLHF.

V usage is TRBV15 and J usage is TRBJ2-3, with D uncertain. The CDR3 spans 15 residues. The germline V gene has CDR1 LNHNV and CDR2 YYDKDF (reference sequence). V was clipped by 0 bases and J by 0 bases, with 7 bases between them. CDR3 bases: TGTGCCACCAGCAGAGATCTAGTTAGCACAGATACGCAGTATTTT. This gives the protein CATSRDLVSTDTQYF.

The chain combines TRBV4-1 with TRBJ2-7; perhaps TRBD2 as D (5 bases). V gave up 2 bases and J gave up 6 bases, with 17 bases separating them. CDR3 size: 15 residues. The V gene's germline CDR1 is MGHRA and CDR2 YSYEKL. The CDR3, as DNA: TGCGCCAGCAGCCAATCAACTAGTTATCCTCTCGAGCAGTACTTC. It codes for CASSQSTSYPLEQYF.

The rearrangement uses TRBV7-3 and TRBJ1-1, with TRBD1 matching 8 bases. CDR1 SGHTA and CDR2 FQGTGA come from the germline V gene. Trimming took 6 bases from V and 1 from J; bases not matched to a gene: 13. The CDR3 loop spans 17 amino acids. The CDR3 loop is CASSFILQGARNTEAFF. The CDR3 nucleotides are TGTGCCAGCAGTTTCATCCTGCAGGGGGCGCGGAACACTGAAGCTTTCTTT.

This rearrangement joins TRBV14 to TRBJ2-7; D possibly corresponds to TRBD1 (6 bases). The CDR3 sequence is 12 residues long. With 3 bases removed from V and 3 bases from J, the gap between germline ends came to 6 bases. Germline lookup yields CDR1 SGHDN and CDR2 FVKESK. DNA of the CDR3: TGTGCCAGCAGCCAGGACAGCTACGAGCAGTACTTC. It yields the protein CASSQDSYEQYF.

The chain combines TRBV15 with TRBJ2-7; D may be TRBD2 (6 bases). The CDR3 spans 15 residues. Germline V lookup: CDR1 LNHNV, CDR2 YYDKDF (reference sequence). The germline V and J ends were trimmed by 0 bases and 0 bases, with 9 bases remaining between them. The CDR3 coding sequence is TGTGCCACCAGCAGAGATCGGGGGAGCTCCTACGAGCAGTACTTC. It codes for CATSRDRGSSYEQYF.

The CDR3 spells CASSRSSGANVLTF. The DNA of the CDR3 is TGTGCCAGCAGTAGGAGCTCTGGGGCCAACGTCCTGACTTTC. The rearrangement links TRBV28 to TRBJ2-6; no definite D call. CDR3 length: 14 residues. V lost 5 bases and J 0 bases, leaving 5 bases between the germline ends. Germline CDR1 reads MDHEN; CDR2 reads SYDVKM.

This chain links TRBV5-1 with TRBJ2-2, with no clear D. This CDR3 has 14 residues. The germline V gene encodes CDR1 SGHRS and CDR2 YFSETQ. V was pared by 2 bases and J by 3 bases, with 8 bases between. This chain's CDR3 is CASSFTVDTGELFF. In DNA, the CDR3 is TGCGCCAGCAGCTTCACAGTGGACACCGGGGAGCTGTTTTTT.